This T cell receptor beta chain derives from a study of blood T cell repertoires in COVID-19. Overall study: The United States, Italy and Spain were the sources of the acute and convalescent COVID-19 samples. Sources were T cells, B-cell-depleted T cells, or PBMCs; the material itself was cDNA or gDNA.

In the original analysis: Nucleated cell number was recorded as an estimate derived from reference gene primer amplification. Clones were read by immunoSEQ multiplex PCR, and TCRdb kept only the in-frame ones, dropping some. The V and J calls and clone size come from that table; D and trimming were worked out from the DNA. Seen here are over 200,000 clones, under 90% observed once, and the top ten hold around 6.5%. The sequencing sample was made of peripheral blood. This sequence originates from an elderly man with acute or convalescent COVID-19.

The CDR3 sequence: CSVLTGDQPQHF. As DNA, the CDR3 is TGCAGCGTTCTGACAGGGGATCAGCCCCAGCATTTT. The rearrangement uses TRBV29-1 and TRBJ1-5; 8 bases are a match to TRBD1. The junction had 2 bases not matched to a gene; V was cut back by 5 bases and J by 5 bases. Per the germline V gene, CDR1 is SQVTM and CDR2 is ANQGSEA. The CDR3 contains 12 residues.